This record looks at one TCR beta chain sequence and its context. Its antigen is still unknown. The ends were cut back, 7 bases at V and 10 bases at J, with 20 bases in the middle. CDR1 is SQVTM and CDR2 is ANQGSEA in the germline V gene. CDR3 length equals 12 residues. The template was RNA from unsorted bulk tissue. This specimen belongs to a study of tumor and adjacent non-tumor tissue in lung cancer. As for the study in general: Approximately 4 million productive TCRbeta reads were obtained per sample on average. General observations from the study: Tumor tissue had significantly higher TCR diversity than normal lung.

A modified ARM-PCR protocol with three rounds of nested PCR amplified TCRbeta. TCRdb ran MiXCR on the multiplex PCR reads and lists one entry per CDR3 protein. The sample contains fewer than 120,000 distinct CDR3 sequences, about 87% of which appear only once. The sequencing sample was made of lung tumor tissue. The receptor was isolated from a man aged 65 to 79 with non-small cell lung cancer. The chain links TRBV29-1 to TRBJ2-7; perhaps TRBD2 as D (5 bases). CDR3 sequence (DNA): TGCAGCGCCTGGGAGACAAACCCCGAACAGTACTTC. This codes for CSAWETNPEQYF.